A selection of T cell receptor beta chains follows, all from one sample in a study of tumor-infiltrating lymphocytes in primary liver carcinoma. TCRdb itself ran the multiplex PCR reads through MiXCR, one entry per CDR3 protein. The table shows about 320,000 distinct CDR3 sequences, with 65% occurring only once. The sample comprised peripheral blood. All receptors derive from a man aged 40-50 years with primary liver carcinoma and hepatitis B virus infection. Each CDR3 is given with its conserved first and last residue. A D gene is named only where the DNA matches it firmly. The size entry is marked missing in some rows and otherwise reads once, few, many or a size class.

abundance: NA
v_gene: TRBV11-2
d_gene: TRBD1
j_gene: TRBJ2-2
CDR3nt: TGTGCCAGCACCCCTGAGATCGGGGCAGGGGGCCTGTTTTTT
CDR3aa: CASTPEIGAGGLFF

abundance: NA
v_gene: TRBV5-6
d_gene: NA
j_gene: TRBJ1-5
CDR3nt: TGTGGCAGCAGCTTAGCGCAGCCCAATCAGCCCCAGCATTTC
CDR3aa: CGSSLAQPNQPQHF

abundance: few
v_gene: TRBV1
d_gene: NA
j_gene: TRBJ1-5
CDR3nt: TGCACCAGCAGCCCAGTTGGCAATCAGCCCCAGCATTTT
CDR3aa: CTSSPVGNQPQHF

abundance: once
v_gene: TRBV14
d_gene: NA
j_gene: TRBJ2-7
CDR3nt: TGTGCCAGCAGCCAATGGTTTGAGGGCAGCGAGCAGTACTTC
CDR3aa: CASSQWFEGSEQYF

abundance: NA
v_gene: TRBV30
d_gene: TRBD1
j_gene: TRBJ2-3
CDR3nt: TGTGCCTGGAGCCCGGGACAGAACACAGATACGCAGTATTTT
CDR3aa: CAWSPGQNTDTQYF

abundance: NA
v_gene: TRBV11-1
d_gene: NA
j_gene: TRBJ1-6
CDR3nt: TGTGCCAGCAGTTTGGACAGAGAAAATTCACCCCTCCACTTT
CDR3aa: CASSLDRENSPLHF

abundance: NA
v_gene: TRBV5-1
d_gene: NA
j_gene: TRBJ2-2
CDR3nt: TGCGCCAGCAGCTTGTCTTCGGGAGTAGTCGCCGGGGAGCTGTTTTTT
CDR3aa: CASSLSSGVVAGELFF

abundance: NA
v_gene: TRBV4-1
d_gene: NA
j_gene: TRBJ1-1
CDR3nt: TGCGCCAGCAGCCAAGAGCGAACAGGGATGAACACTGAAGCTTTCTTT
CDR3aa: CASSQERTGMNTEAFF

abundance: NA
v_gene: TRBV28
d_gene: TRBD1
j_gene: TRBJ2-7
CDR3nt: TGTCCCAGCATCGCAACCGACAGGGGTACGGGAGAGCAGTACTTC
CDR3aa: CPSIATDRGTGEQYF

abundance: many
v_gene: TRBV12-3/TRBV12-4
d_gene: TRBD2
j_gene: TRBJ2-1
CDR3nt: TGTGCCAGCAGTTTCTGGACTAGCGGGACCCCCCGAAATGAGCAGTTCTTC
CDR3aa: CASSFWTSGTPRNEQFF

abundance: NA
v_gene: TRBV7-2
d_gene: TRBD1
j_gene: TRBJ2-7
CDR3nt: TGCGCCAGCAGCCTTGGGACAGGGGGCGAGCAGTACTTC
CDR3aa: CASSLGTGGEQYF

abundance: few
v_gene: TRBV5-8
d_gene: NA
j_gene: TRBJ1-5
CDR3nt: TGTGCCAGCAGCTTGGACGGACGAAAAAATCAGCCCCAGCATTTT
CDR3aa: CASSLDGRKNQPQHF

abundance: many
v_gene: TRBV12-3/TRBV12-4
d_gene: NA
j_gene: TRBJ2-1
CDR3nt: TGTGCCAGCTCGTTTGTTGAGACCGGAGGGGCTCTGTTCTTC
CDR3aa: CASSFVETGGALFF

abundance: NA
v_gene: TRBV7-2
d_gene: TRBD1
j_gene: TRBJ2-7
CDR3nt: TGTGCCAGCAGCCAAGGACAGGGATTCCGCGAGCAGTACTTC
CDR3aa: CASSQGQGFREQYF

abundance: NA
v_gene: TRBV10-3
d_gene: TRBD1
j_gene: TRBJ1-3
CDR3nt: TGTGGCGTCGGGACAGGCTCCGGAAACACCATATATTTT
CDR3aa: CGVGTGSGNTIYF

abundance: many
v_gene: TRBV6-5
d_gene: NA
j_gene: TRBJ1-1
CDR3nt: TGTGCCAGCAGTTACTCGAAGGACACTGAAGCTTTCTTT
CDR3aa: CASSYSKDTEAFF

abundance: NA
v_gene: TRBV20-1
d_gene: TRBD1
j_gene: TRBJ1-6
CDR3nt: TGCAGTGCTAGAGGCAGGGACAGGGGTAATTCACCCCTCCACTTT
CDR3aa: CSARGRDRGNSPLHF

abundance: many
v_gene: TRBV4-2
d_gene: NA
j_gene: TRBJ2-7
CDR3nt: TGTGCCAGCAGCCAAGATGCCAGGGCCGACTACGAGCAGTACTTC
CDR3aa: CASSQDARADYEQYF

abundance: NA
v_gene: TRBV5-1
d_gene: NA
j_gene: TRBJ2-7
CDR3nt: TGCGCCAGCAGCTACACAGGGGACTACGAACAGTACTTC
CDR3aa: CASSYTGDYEQYF

abundance: once
v_gene: TRBV7-8
d_gene: NA
j_gene: TRBJ2-2
CDR3nt: TGTGCCAGCAGCTACGACCAGGGTTCCGGGGAGCCGTTTTTT
CDR3aa: CASSYDQGSGEPFF

abundance: NA
v_gene: TRBV7-9
d_gene: NA
j_gene: TRBJ2-3
CDR3nt: TGTGCCAGCAGCCAAATCCGGGACACTAGCACAGATATGCAGTATTTT
CDR3aa: CASSQIRDTSTDMQYF

abundance: many
v_gene: TRBV12-3/TRBV12-4
d_gene: NA
j_gene: TRBJ2-5
CDR3nt: TGTGCCAGCAGTTTCCAGGGGGAGACCCAGTACTTC
CDR3aa: CASSFQGETQYF

abundance: many
v_gene: TRBV29-1
d_gene: NA
j_gene: TRBJ2-7
CDR3nt: TGCAGCGTTGAACTGGACTACGAGCAGTACTTC
CDR3aa: CSVELDYEQYF

abundance: many
v_gene: TRBV29-1
d_gene: NA
j_gene: TRBJ2-2
CDR3nt: TGCAGCGTACACTTAGGTAGCGCCAACACCGGGGAGCTGTTTTTT
CDR3aa: CSVHLGSANTGELFF

abundance: NA
v_gene: TRBV18
d_gene: NA
j_gene: TRBJ1-1
CDR3nt: TGTGCCAGCTCACCAATGGGACATCTGAACACTGAAGCTTTCTTT
CDR3aa: CASSPMGHLNTEAFF